One and the same sample provided the 21 T cell receptor beta chains below, sequenced in a study of Ad26.COV2.S vaccination and SARS-CoV-2 variants. Sequenced by immunoSEQ multiplex PCR; TCRdb stores in-frame clones only, minus some. The table shows about half a million clones, with 89% occurring only once. Treatment reported: about 20 received Ad26.COV2.S at low or high dose, single or two shots; about 5 received placebo; per-sample allocation not given. Sampling was done on day 63 after the first vaccine or placebo injection. The specimen was peripheral blood, collected in a trial of Ad26.COV2.S vaccine versus placebo. The receptors derive from a person aged 18-60 years who received the Ad26.COV2.S COVID-19 vaccine or a placebo.

This chain connects TRBV4-2 to TRBJ2-1; D ambiguous. Trimming pared 10 bases from V and 0 bases from J, leaving 16 bases between. The CDR3 covers 15 residues. Germline CDR1 is LGHNA and CDR2 is YNFKEQ. The CDR3 sequence: CATTPETSSYNEQFF. CDR3 DNA: TGTGCCACCACGCCGGAGACGAGCTCCTACAATGAGCAGTTCTTC.

This chain uses TRBV5-1 with TRBJ2-7; D gene unclear. Germline V gives CDR1 SGHRS, CDR2 YFSETQ. CDR3 size: 14 residues. V shed 5 bases and J shed 2 bases, with 14 bases lying between them. The DNA of the CDR3 is TGCGCCAGCAGTTTCCCGGACGACACCTACGAGCAGTACTTC. Amino acids: CASSFPDDTYEQYF.

V gene TRBV7-9 combines with J gene TRBJ1-2; D is unresolved. The germline CDR1 and CDR2 sequences are SEHNR and FQNEAQ (reference sequence). The CDR3 spans 14 residues. Trimming cost V 1 base and J 8 bases, with 14 bases left between them. CDR3 DNA: TGTGCCAGCAGCTTAGTTAAGGCCGTTGGGGGCTACACCTTC. It encodes CASSLVKAVGGYTF.

The rearrangement links TRBV7-9 to TRBJ1-4, with D unclear. Germline assignment: CDR1 SEHNR and CDR2 FQNEAQ (reference sequence). The length of the CDR3 is 14 residues. V lost 5 bases, J lost 8 bases, and 15 bases lay in between. The CDR3 region is CASSPRAVDEKLFF. The CDR3 coding sequence is TGTGCCAGCAGCCCTCGGGCAGTGGACGAAAAACTGTTTTTT.

V usage is TRBV2 and J usage is TRBJ2-7; possibly TRBD1 for D (6 bases). The V gene's germline CDR1 is SNHLY and CDR2 FYNNEI. The CDR3 extends over 13 amino acids. V was cut by 7 bases and J by 5 bases, with 15 bases left in between. DNA of the CDR3: TGTGCCAGCAAGGCAGGGGTACTCGACGAGCAGTACTTC. It codes for CASKAGVLDEQYF. Variable domain in full (rest from reference TRBV2 and TRBJ2-7): EPEVTQTPSHQVTQMGQEVILRCVPISNHLYFYWYRQILGQKVEFLVSFYNNEISEKSEIFDDQFSVERPDGSNFTLKIRSTKLEDSAMYFCASKAGVLDEQYFGPGTRLTVT.

This clone has only one observation. The chain has TRBV10-3 and TRBJ2-7; 15 bases are a match to TRBD2. Looked up from germline, CDR1 is ENHRY and CDR2 is SYGVKD. Trimming cost V 3 bases and J 6 bases; bases outside gene matches: 9. The CDR3 sequence is 17 residues long. CDR3 sequence (DNA): TGTGCCATCAGTGATTCTTGGACTAGCGGGGGGGCGGGCGAGCAGTACTTC. Its translation: CAISDSWTSGGAGEQYF.

The genes are TRBV20-1 and TRBJ2-5; D is perhaps TRBD2 (5 bases). From germline, CDR1 is DFQATT and CDR2 SNEGSKA (reference sequence). The CDR3 is made up of 13 amino acids. With 3 bases removed from V and 5 bases from J, the gap between germline ends came to 13 bases. The CDR3 loop reads CSASSWERETQYF. CDR3 DNA sequence: TGCAGTGCTAGTTCGTGGGAGCGGGAGACCCAGTACTTC.

This chain's CDR3 is CASSLQTGDDYEQYF. The CDR3, as DNA: TGTGCCAGCAGCCTCCAAACAGGGGACGACTACGAGCAGTACTTC. V usage is TRBV11-2 and J usage is TRBJ2-7, with 7 bases matching TRBD1. From germline, CDR1 is SGHAT and CDR2 FQNNGV. V lost 5 bases and J lost 3; bases outside the gene matches: 10. The CDR3 is 15 amino acids.

The V and J genes are TRBV5-8 and TRBJ1-5, with unresolved D. Germline V gene lookup returns CDR1 SGHTS and CDR2 YDEGEE. This CDR3 spans 12 amino acids. V shed 1 base and J shed 7 bases, with 6 bases lying between them. DNA of the CDR3: TGTGCCAGCAGCTTGCGTGGGCAGCCCCAGCATTTT. The encoded protein is CASSLRGQPQHF. Together with reference TRBV5-8 and TRBJ1-5, the CDR3 gives the full variable domain: EAGVTQSPTHLIKTRGQQATLRCSPISGHTSVYWYQQALGLGLQFLLWYDEGEERNRGNFPPRFSGRQFPNYSSELNVNALELEDSALYLCASSLRGQPQHFGDGTRLSIL.

This chain connects TRBV28 to TRBJ1-1; D may be TRBD1 (5 bases). The CDR3 is 17 amino acids. V lost 2 bases and J lost 0, with 16 bases in between. CDR1 is MDHEN, CDR2 SYDVKM, per germline. This CDR3 is CASSLPPAGGVNTEAFF. The CDR3 bases are TGTGCCAGCAGTTTACCCCCCGCGGGGGGGGTGAACACTGAAGCTTTCTTT.

The chain couples TRBV5-1 to TRBJ1-6; 7 bases are shared with TRBD1. The CDR3 runs 16 residues. CDR1 is SGHRS and CDR2 is YFSETQ in the germline V gene. The junction had 7 bases not matched to a gene; V was cut back by 0 bases and J by 7 bases. The CDR3 spells CASSLGDSVGNSPLHF. The CDR3 bases are TGCGCCAGCAGCTTGGGGGACAGTGTCGGGAATTCACCCCTCCACTTT.

This chain uses TRBV2 with TRBJ1-5; D unclear. Looked up from germline, CDR1 is SNHLY and CDR2 is FYNNEI. V was clipped by 4 bases and J by 3 bases, with 10 bases between them. CDR3 size: 14 residues. DNA for the CDR3: TGTGCCAGCAGTGTTGCACTCCCCAATCAGCCCCAGCATTTT. It yields the protein CASSVALPNQPQHF.

The chain links TRBV19 to TRBJ2-4, with 8 bases matching TRBD1. Germline values: CDR1 LNHDA, CDR2 SQIVND (reference sequence). V dropped 5 bases and J dropped 6; count of bases not matched to a gene: 12. The CDR3 spans 16 residues. The CDR3 DNA reads TGTGCCAGTAGTTCGAGGTCCGGGACAGGTGGAAACATTCAGTACTTC. Amino acids: CASSSRSGTGGNIQYF.

The genes are TRBV6-5 and TRBJ2-1, with D hard to call. Germline CDR1 and CDR2: MNHEY and SVGAGI. V was clipped by 7 bases and J by 0 bases, with 13 bases between them. The CDR3 is made up of 15 amino acids. CDR3 bases: TGTGCCAGCAAGTATAAGCCATTCTCCTACAATGAGCAGTTCTTC. Protein product: CASKYKPFSYNEQFF.

The chain has TRBV18 and TRBJ1-1; D is uncertain. The CDR3 runs to 13 residues. V lost 3 bases and J lost 6, with 11 bases in between. Germline lookup yields CDR1 KGHSH and CDR2 LQKENI. The CDR3, as DNA: TGTGCCAGCTCACCGACCGAGGGCCCTGAAGCTTTCTTT. This codes for CASSPTEGPEAFF.

The rearrangement links TRBV6-5 to TRBJ2-1; 9 nucleotides line up with TRBD2. CDR3 length: 13 residues. J gave up 6 bases and V 5 bases, and 2 bases lay outside the gene matches. Germline assignment: CDR1 MNHEY and CDR2 SVGAGI. The CDR3 reads CASSRGLANEQFF. CDR3 nucleotides: TGTGCCAGCAGTCGGGGACTAGCCAATGAGCAGTTCTTC.

The rearrangement joins TRBV28 to TRBJ2-4, with no clear D. Looked up from germline, CDR1 is MDHEN and CDR2 is SYDVKM. The CDR3 totals 13 residues. Between the trimmed V and J ends, which lost 6 bases and 0 bases, there was a span of 6 bases. The CDR3 protein is CASRGGAKNIQYF. Written as DNA, the CDR3 is TGTGCCAGCAGGGGCGGAGCCAAAAACATTCAGTACTTC.

The V call is TRBV7-9, the J call TRBJ1-5, with unresolved D. The CDR3 is 15 amino acids. The V end lost 1 base, the J end lost 0 bases, and 7 bases lay between the germline ends. Germline V lookup: CDR1 SEHNR, CDR2 FQNEAQ (reference sequence). DNA for the CDR3: TGTGCCAGCAGCTTAGACACCCTTAGCAATCAGCCCCAGCATTTT. Translating it yields CASSLDTLSNQPQHF.

The chain uses TRBV9 and TRBJ2-1; D ambiguous. Germline V gives CDR1 SGDLS, CDR2 YYNGEE. The CDR3 runs 17 residues. V was clipped by 0 bases and J by 0 bases, with 13 bases between them. The DNA for the CDR3 is TGTGCCAGCAGCGTAGTTCATGGCGGAAGCTCCTACAATGAGCAGTTCTTC. Its translation is CASSVVHGGSSYNEQFF.

The J gene is TRBJ2-7, the V gene TRBV5-4; maybe TRBD2 (6 bases). V lost 4 bases, J lost 9 bases, and 26 bases lay in between. CDR1 is SGHNT and CDR2 is YYREEE in the germline V gene (reference sequence). CDR3 length: 16 residues. CDR3 loop: CASSLDGGSSGRRQYF. The CDR3 nucleotides read TGTGCCAGCAGCCTCGATGGGGGGAGTTCAGGGCGTCGGCAGTACTTC.

The table lists this clone with a few counts. This chain joins TRBV5-8 and TRBJ2-7; 10 nucleotides align to TRBD1. The CDR3 spans 13 residues. Germline values: CDR1 SGHTS, CDR2 YDEGEE. After removal of 3 bases from V and 3 bases from J, the junction contained 0 bases not matched to a gene. The DNA of the CDR3 is TGTGCCAGCAGCTGGGACAGGGGCTACGAGCAGTACTTC. This sequence encodes CASSWDRGYEQYF.